Given below is one T cell receptor (beta chain) in context. Study processing details: Counts of nucleated cells, estimated from reference gene primer amplification, were obtained. Repertoires were generated with immunoSEQ multiplex PCR, while TCRdb's copy carries only in-frame clones and drops some. D and trimming were read from the DNA, whereas the V and J calls and clone size are those reported in that table. This repertoire shows approximately 90,000 clones, approximately 79% found once; its top ten account for approximately 15%. These data belong to a study of blood T cell repertoires in COVID-19. This CDR3 is 12 amino acids long. Germline CDR1 is GTSNPN and CDR2 is SVGIG (reference sequence). V lost 5 bases and J lost 8; bases outside the gene matches: 5.

Sequencing was performed on peripheral blood. This TCR was sampled from a woman older than 75 with acute or convalescent COVID-19. The chain employs TRBV30 and TRBJ1-1; 10 bases fit TRBD1. DNA for the CDR3: TGTGCCTGGGGGGACAGGGGCGGCGAAGCTTTCTTT. Translation: CAWGDRGGEAFF.